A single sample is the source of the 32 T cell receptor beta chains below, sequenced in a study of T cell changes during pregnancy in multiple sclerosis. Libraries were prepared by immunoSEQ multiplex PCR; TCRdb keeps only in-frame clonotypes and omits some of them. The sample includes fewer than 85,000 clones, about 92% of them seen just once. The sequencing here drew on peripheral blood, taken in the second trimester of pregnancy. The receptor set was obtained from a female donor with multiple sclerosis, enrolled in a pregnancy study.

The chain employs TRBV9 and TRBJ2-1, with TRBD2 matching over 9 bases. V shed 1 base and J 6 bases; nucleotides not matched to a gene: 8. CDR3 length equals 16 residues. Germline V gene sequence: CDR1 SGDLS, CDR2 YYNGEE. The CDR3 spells CASSVSPAGGSNEQFF. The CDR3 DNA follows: TGTGCCAGCAGCGTATCCCCGGCGGGGGGGTCCAATGAGCAGTTCTTC. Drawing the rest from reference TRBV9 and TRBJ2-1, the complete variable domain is DSGVTQTPKHLITATGQRVTLRCSPRSGDLSVYWYQQSLDQGLQFLIQYYNGEERAKGNILERFSAQQFPDLHSELNLSSLELGDSALYFCASSVSPAGGSNEQFFGPGTRLTVL.

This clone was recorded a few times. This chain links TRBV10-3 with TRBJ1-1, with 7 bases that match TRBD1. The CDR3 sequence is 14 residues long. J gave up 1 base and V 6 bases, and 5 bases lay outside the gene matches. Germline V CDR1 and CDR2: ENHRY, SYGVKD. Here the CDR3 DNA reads TGTGCCATCAGAGCCGGGACAGAGAACACTGAAGCTTTCTTT. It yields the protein CAIRAGTENTEAFF.

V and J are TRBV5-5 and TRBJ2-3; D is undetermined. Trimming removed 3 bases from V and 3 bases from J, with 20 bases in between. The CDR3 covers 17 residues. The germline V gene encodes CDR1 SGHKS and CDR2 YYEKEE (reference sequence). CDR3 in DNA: TGTGCCAGCAGCTCCTTCTCGGCAGCATCCGGGACAGATACGCAGTATTTT. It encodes CASSSFSAASGTDTQYF.

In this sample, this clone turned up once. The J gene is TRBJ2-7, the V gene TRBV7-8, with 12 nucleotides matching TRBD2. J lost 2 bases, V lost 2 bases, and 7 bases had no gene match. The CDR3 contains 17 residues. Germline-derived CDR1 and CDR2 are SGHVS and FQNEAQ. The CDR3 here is CASSLSSPSGGAYEQYF. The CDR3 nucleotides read TGTGCCAGCAGCTTATCCTCACCTAGCGGGGGGGCCTACGAGCAGTACTTC.

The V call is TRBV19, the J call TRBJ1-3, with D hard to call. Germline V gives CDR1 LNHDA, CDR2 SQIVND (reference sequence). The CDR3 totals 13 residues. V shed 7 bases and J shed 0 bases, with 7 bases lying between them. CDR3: CASKSVSGNTIYF. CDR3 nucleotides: TGTGCCAGTAAATCGGTCTCTGGAAACACCATATATTTT.

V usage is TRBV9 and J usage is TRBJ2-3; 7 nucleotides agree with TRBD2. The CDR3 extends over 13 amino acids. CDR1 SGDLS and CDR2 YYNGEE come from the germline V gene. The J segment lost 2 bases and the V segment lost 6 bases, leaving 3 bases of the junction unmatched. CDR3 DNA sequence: TGTGCCAGCAACCGGGGGGACACAGATACGCAGTATTTT. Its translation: CASNRGDTDTQYF.

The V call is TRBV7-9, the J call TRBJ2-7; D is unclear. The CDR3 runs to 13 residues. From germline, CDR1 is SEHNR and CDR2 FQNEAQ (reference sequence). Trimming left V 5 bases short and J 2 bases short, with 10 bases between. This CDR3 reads CASSLIYAYEQYF. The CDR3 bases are TGTGCCAGCAGCCTAATATACGCCTACGAGCAGTACTTC.

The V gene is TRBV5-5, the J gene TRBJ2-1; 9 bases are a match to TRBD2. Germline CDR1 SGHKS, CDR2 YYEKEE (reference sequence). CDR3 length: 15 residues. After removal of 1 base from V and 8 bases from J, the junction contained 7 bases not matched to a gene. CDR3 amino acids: CASSLQREVIDEQFF. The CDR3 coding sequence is TGTGCCAGCAGCTTGCAGCGGGAGGTCATCGATGAGCAGTTCTTC.

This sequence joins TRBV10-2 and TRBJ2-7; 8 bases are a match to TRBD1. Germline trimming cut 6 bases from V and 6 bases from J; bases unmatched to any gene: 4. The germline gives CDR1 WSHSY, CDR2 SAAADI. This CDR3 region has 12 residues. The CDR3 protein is CASRDRVAEQYF. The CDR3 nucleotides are TGCGCCAGCAGGGACAGGGTAGCCGAGCAGTACTTC.

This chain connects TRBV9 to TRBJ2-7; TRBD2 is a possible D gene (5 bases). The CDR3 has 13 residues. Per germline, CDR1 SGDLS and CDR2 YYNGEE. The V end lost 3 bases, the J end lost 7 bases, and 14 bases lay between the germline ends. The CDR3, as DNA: TGTGCCAGCAGCGCCCCGGACTCCTGGGAGCAGTACTTC. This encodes CASSAPDSWEQYF.

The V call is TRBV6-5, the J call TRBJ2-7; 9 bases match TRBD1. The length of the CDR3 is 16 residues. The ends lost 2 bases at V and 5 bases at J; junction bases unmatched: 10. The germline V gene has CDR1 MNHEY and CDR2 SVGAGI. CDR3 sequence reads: CASSYRDREGIDEQYF. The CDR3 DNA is TGTGCCAGCAGTTACAGGGACAGGGAGGGGATCGACGAGCAGTACTTC.

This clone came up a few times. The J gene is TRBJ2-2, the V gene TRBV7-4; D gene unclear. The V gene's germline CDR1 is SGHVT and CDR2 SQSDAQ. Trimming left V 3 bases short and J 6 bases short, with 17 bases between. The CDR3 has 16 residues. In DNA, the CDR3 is TGTGCCAGCAGCTTCCAATATCAGCAGGTTGCCGGGGAGCTGTTTTTT. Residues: CASSFQYQQVAGELFF.

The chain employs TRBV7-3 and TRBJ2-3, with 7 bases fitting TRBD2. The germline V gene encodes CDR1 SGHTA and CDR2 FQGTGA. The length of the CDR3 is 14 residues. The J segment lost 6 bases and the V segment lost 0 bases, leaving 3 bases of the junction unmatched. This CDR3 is CASSLTGGVDTQYF. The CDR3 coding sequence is TGTGCCAGCAGCTTAACTGGGGGGGTGGATACGCAGTATTTT.

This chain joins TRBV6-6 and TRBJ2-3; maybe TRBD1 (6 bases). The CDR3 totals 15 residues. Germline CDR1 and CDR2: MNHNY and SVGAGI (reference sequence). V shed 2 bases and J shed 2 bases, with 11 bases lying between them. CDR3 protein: CASSYRGSDTDTQYF. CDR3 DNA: TGTGCCAGCAGTTACAGGGGGAGTGACACAGATACGCAGTATTTT.

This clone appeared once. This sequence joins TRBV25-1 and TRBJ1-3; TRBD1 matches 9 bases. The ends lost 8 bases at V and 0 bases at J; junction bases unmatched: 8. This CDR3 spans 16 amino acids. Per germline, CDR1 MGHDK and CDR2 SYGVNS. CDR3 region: CASPDRGPISGNTIYF. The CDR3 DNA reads TGTGCCAGCCCGGACAGGGGACCTATCTCTGGAAACACCATATATTTT.

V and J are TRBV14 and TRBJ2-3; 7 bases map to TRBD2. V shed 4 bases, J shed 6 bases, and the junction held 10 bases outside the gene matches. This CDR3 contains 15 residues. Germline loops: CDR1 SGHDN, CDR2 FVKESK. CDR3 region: CASSLRTSPWDTQYF. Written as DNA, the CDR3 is TGTGCCAGCAGCCTCCGGACTAGTCCTTGGGATACGCAGTATTTT. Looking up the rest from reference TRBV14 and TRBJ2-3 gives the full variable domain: EAGVTQFPSHSVIEKGQTVTLRCDPISGHDNLYWYRRVMGKEIKFLLHFVKESKQDESGMPNNRFLAERTGGTYSTLKVQPAELEDSGVYFCASSLRTSPWDTQYFGPGTRLTVL.

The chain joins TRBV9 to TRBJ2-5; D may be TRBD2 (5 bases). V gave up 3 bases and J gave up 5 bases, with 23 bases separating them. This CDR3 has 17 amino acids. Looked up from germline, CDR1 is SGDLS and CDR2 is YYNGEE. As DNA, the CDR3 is TGTGCCAGCAGCGATAGCGCGGAACTGACCCCCCGGGAGACCCAGTACTTC. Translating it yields CASSDSAELTPRETQYF.

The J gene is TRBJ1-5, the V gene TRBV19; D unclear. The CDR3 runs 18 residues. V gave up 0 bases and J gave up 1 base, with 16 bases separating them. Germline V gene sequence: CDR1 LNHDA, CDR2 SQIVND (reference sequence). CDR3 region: CASSIDRAKNRSNQPQHF. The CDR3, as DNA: TGTGCCAGTAGTATAGATCGCGCAAAGAACAGAAGCAATCAGCCCCAGCATTTT.

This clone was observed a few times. The CDR3 sequence: CASSLGDSFYNEQFF. The CDR3 DNA reads TGTGCCAGCAGTTTAGGGGACAGCTTCTACAATGAGCAGTTCTTC. This chain links TRBV27 with TRBJ2-1; 7 nucleotides line up with TRBD1. The CDR3 loop spans 15 amino acids. CDR1 and CDR2 from the germline V gene are MNHEY and SMNVEV (reference sequence). V lost 2 bases, J lost 3 bases, and 4 bases stayed unmatched.

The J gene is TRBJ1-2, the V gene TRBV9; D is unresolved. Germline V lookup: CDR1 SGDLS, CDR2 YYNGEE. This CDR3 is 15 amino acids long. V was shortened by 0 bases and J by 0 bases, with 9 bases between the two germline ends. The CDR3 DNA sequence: TGTGCCAGCAGCGTAGGGTACAGCTCTAACTATGGCTACACCTTC. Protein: CASSVGYSSNYGYTF.

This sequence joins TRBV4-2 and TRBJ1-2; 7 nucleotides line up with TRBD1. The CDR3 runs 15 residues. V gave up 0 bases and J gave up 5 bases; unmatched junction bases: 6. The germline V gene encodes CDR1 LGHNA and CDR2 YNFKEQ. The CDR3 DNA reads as TGTGCCAGCAGCCAAGAACAGGGGTTTTTTTATGGCTACACCTTC. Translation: CASSQEQGFFYGYTF.

The CDR3 DNA sequence: TGCGCCAGCAGCCGGGGACAGGGCACAGATACGCAGTATTTT. This encodes CASSRGQGTDTQYF. The chain recombines TRBV5-1 with TRBJ2-3; the match to TRBD1 covers 8 bases. The J segment lost 1 base and the V segment lost 4 bases, leaving 2 bases of the junction unmatched. From germline, CDR1 is SGHRS and CDR2 YFSETQ. There are 14 residues in the CDR3.

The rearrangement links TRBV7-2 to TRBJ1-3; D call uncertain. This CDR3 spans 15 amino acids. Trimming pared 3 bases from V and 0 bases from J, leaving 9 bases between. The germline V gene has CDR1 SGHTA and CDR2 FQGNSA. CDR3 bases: TGTGCCAGCAGCTTTGGTCCTATCTCTGGAAACACCATATATTTT. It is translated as CASSFGPISGNTIYF. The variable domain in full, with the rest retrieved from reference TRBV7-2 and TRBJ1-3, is GAGVSQSPSNKVTEKGKDVELRCDPISGHTALYWYRQSLGQGLEFLIYFQGNSAPDKSGLPSDRFSAERTGGSVSTLTIQRTQQEDSAVYLCASSFGPISGNTIYFGEGSWLTVV.

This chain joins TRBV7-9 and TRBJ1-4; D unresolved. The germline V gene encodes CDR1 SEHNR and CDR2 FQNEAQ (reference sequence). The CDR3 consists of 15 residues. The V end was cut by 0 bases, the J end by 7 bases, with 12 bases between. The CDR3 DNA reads TGTGCCAGCAGCTTAGCAGGCATTGCGGGTGAAAAACTGTTTTTT. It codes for CASSLAGIAGEKLFF.

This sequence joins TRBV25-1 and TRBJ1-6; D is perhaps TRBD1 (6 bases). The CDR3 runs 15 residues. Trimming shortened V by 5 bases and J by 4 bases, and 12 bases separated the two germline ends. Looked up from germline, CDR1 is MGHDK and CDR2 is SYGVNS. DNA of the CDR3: TGTGCCAGCAGTCCCGGACAGAATTATAATTCACCCCTCCACTTT. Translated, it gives CASSPGQNYNSPLHF.

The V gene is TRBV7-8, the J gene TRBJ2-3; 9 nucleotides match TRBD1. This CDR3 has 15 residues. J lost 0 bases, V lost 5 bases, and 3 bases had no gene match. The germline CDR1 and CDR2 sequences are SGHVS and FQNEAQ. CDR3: CASSLGQGSTDTQYF. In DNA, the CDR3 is TGTGCCAGCAGCCTGGGACAGGGAAGCACAGATACGCAGTATTTT.

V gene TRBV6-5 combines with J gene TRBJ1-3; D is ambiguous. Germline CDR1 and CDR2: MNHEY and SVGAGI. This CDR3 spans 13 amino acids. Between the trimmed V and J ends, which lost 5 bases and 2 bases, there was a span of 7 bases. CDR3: CASSRPAGNTIYF. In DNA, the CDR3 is TGTGCCAGCAGTCGCCCAGCTGGAAACACCATATATTTT.

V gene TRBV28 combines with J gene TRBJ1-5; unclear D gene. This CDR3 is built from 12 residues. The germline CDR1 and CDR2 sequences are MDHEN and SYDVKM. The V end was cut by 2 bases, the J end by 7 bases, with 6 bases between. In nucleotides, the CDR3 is TGTGCCAGCAGTTTAGGAGGGCAGCCCCAGCATTTT. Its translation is CASSLGGQPQHF.

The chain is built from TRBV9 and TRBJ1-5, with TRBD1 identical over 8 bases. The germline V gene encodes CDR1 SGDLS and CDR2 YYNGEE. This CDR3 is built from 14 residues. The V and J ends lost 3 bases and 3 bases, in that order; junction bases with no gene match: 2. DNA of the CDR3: TGTGCCAGCAGCGAGGGACAGGTCAATCAGCCCCAGCATTTT. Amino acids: CASSEGQVNQPQHF.

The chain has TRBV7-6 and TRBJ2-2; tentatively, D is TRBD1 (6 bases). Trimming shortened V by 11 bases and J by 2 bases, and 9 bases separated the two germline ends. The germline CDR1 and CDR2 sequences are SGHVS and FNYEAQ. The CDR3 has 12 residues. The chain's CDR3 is CAYRANTGELFF. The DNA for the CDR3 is TGTGCCTACAGGGCCAACACCGGGGAGCTGTTTTTT.

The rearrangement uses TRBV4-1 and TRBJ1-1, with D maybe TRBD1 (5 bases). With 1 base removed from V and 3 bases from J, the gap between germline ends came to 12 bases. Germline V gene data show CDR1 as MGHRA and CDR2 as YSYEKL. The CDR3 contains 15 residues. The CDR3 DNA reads TGCGCCAGCAGCCAAGGGGGAGGGGAGTACACTGAAGCTTTCTTT. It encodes CASSQGGGEYTEAFF.

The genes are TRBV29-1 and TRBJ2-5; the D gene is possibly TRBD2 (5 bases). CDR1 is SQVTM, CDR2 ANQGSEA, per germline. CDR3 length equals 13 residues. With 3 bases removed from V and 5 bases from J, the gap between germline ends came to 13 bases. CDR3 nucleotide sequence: TGCAGCGTTGATCTGGGGAGTGGGGAGACCCAGTACTTC. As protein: CSVDLGSGETQYF. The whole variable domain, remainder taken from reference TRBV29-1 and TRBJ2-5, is SAVISQKPSRDICQRGTSLTIQCQVDSQVTMMFWYRQQPGQSLTLIATANQGSEATYESGFVIDKFPISRPNLTFSTLTVSNMSPEDSSIYLCSVDLGSGETQYFGPGTRLLVL.